The rows below give T cell receptor beta chains drawn from one sample of a study of T cell responses to AZD1222 COVID-19 vaccine. Measured with immunoSEQ multiplex PCR; TCRdb has only the in-frame clones, and not every one. The sample shows 120,000 to 150,000 clones, approximately 90% of them seen only once. The sequencing used peripheral blood, collected on day 0 of AZD1222 vaccination. These receptors all come from an adult in good health. Each CDR3 is given with its conserved first and last residue. D genes are given only for firm matches. Clone size is given for some rows only: seen once, a few or many times, or a class if the clone is expanded.

TRBJ1-1 NA TRBV19 TRBD1 TGTGCCAGTAGGCAGGGGGCTGAAGCTTTCTTT CASRQGAEAFF
TRBJ1-1 NA TRBV6-5 NA TGTGCCAGCAGTTTATTTACTGAAGCTTTCTTT CASSLFTEAFF
TRBJ1-2 NA TRBV7-3 TRBD1 TGTGCCAGCAGCGTAACCGGGGACAGGGCTAACTATGGCTACACCTTC CASSVTGDRANYGYTF
TRBJ1-2 NA TRBV7-9 TRBD1 TGTGCCAGCAGCTCCGACAGGGGGAACTATGGCTACACCTTC CASSSDRGNYGYTF
TRBJ2-5 NA TRBV5-1 NA TGCGCCAGCAGCTTGGAAGGGCAGCCGGGCTTTGGAGAGACCCAGTACTTC CASSLEGQPGFGETQYF
TRBJ1-5 NA TRBV12-2 NA TGTGCAAGTCGCTTAGCGCGTCCCCTTAATCAGCCCCAGCATTTT CASRLARPLNQPQHF
TRBJ2-5 NA TRBV11-2 NA TGTGCCAGCAGCTTAGGGCGGGCCCAAGAGACCCAGTACTTC CASSLGRAQETQYF
TRBJ1-2 NA TRBV4-2 NA TGTGCCAGCAGCCTCCGGACAGCTTCTAACTATGGCTACACCTTC CASSLRTASNYGYTF
TRBJ2-5 NA TRBV11-2 NA TGTGCCAGCAGCACTACGGGGGTCCAAGAGACCCAGTACTTC CASSTTGVQETQYF
TRBJ2-3 NA TRBV7-2 TRBD1 TGTGCCAGCAGCCCGTACTCCAGACAGGGTGTTAGCACAGATACGCAGTATTTT CASSPYSRQGVSTDTQYF
TRBJ1-6 NA TRBV29-1 TRBD1 TGCAGCGTCCTCCACCGACAGGGGAATTCACCCCTCCACTTT CSVLHRQGNSPLHF
TRBJ2-1 NA TRBV5-1 TRBD2 TGCGCCAGCAGCTTGGTAGCGGGGACCGCCTACAATGAGCAGTTCTTC CASSLVAGTAYNEQFF
TRBJ1-6 NA TRBV7-6 TRBD1 TGTGCCAGCAGCCCGGGACAGAACCCCTATAATTCACCCCTCCACTTT CASSPGQNPYNSPLHF
TRBJ1-5 NA TRBV2 NA TGTGCCAGCCGGGAGGATATCCAGCCCCAGCATTTT CASREDIQPQHF
TRBJ1-4 NA TRBV3-1/TRBV3-2 NA TGTGCCAGCAGCCAGGGCGCCTCCCACGGACTAACGCGGGAAAAACTGTTTTTT CASSQGASHGLTREKLFF
TRBJ1-1 NA TRBV6-5 NA TGTGCCAGCTGGGGGATGAGGAACACTGAAGCTTTCTTT CASWGMRNTEAFF
TRBJ1-2 NA TRBV6-6 NA TGTGCCAGCAGACCTCAGGGGTCCTTCTATGGCTACACCTTC CASRPQGSFYGYTF
TRBJ1-1 NA TRBV27 NA TGTGCCAGCAGTTTATTTACCAGCCCCAACACTGAAGCTTTCTTT CASSLFTSPNTEAFF
TRBJ2-2 NA TRBV7-2 NA TGTGCCAGCAACACACAGCTTCAAACCGGGGAGCTGTTTTTT CASNTQLQTGELFF
TRBJ1-3 NA TRBV19 NA TGTGCCAGTATGCTCGGGCTTGGAAACACCATATATTTT CASMLGLGNTIYF
TRBJ1-5 NA TRBV4-1 TRBD1 TGCGCCAGCAGCGATAGAACTGGGACAGTTAATCAGCCCCAGCATTTT CASSDRTGTVNQPQHF
TRBJ1-2 NA TRBV4-3 NA TGCGCCAGCAGCCAAGAGGACCTGGCCCTCTATGGCTACACCTTC CASSQEDLALYGYTF
TRBJ1-2 NA TRBV7-2 NA TGTGCCAGCAGCTTAGTTGTGGCGGGTGGCGTTAACTATGGCTACACCTTC CASSLVVAGGVNYGYTF
TRBJ2-7 NA TRBV27 TRBD1 TGTGCCAGCAGGGGTCTTGACAGGGAAGCTAGCGAGCAGTACTTC CASRGLDREASEQYF
TRBJ2-3 NA TRBV5-1 NA TGCGCCAGCAAAGAGATTAGCACAGATACGCAGTATTTT CASKEISTDTQYF
TRBJ1-1 NA TRBV27 NA TGTGCCAGCAGCCTACAGGGACTGAACACTGAAGCTTTCTTT CASSLQGLNTEAFF
TRBJ1-1 NA TRBV29-1 TRBD1 TGCAGCGTTGAAGGGACAGGAGAAGCTTTCTTT CSVEGTGEAFF
TRBJ1-2 once TRBV30 TRBD1 TGTGCCTGGAGCAGTGGGACAGAGGCCCTTGGGTATGGCTACACCTTC CAWSSGTEALGYGYTF
TRBJ1-2 NA TRBV7-2 NA TGTGCCAGCAGCCCTGAGACAGCTAACTATGGCTACACCTTC CASSPETANYGYTF
TRBJ2-3 NA TRBV6-5 NA TGTGCCAGCAGACGAGGCGCAGATACGCAGTATTTT CASRRGADTQYF
TRBJ2-7 NA TRBV7-8 TRBD2 TGTGCCAGCAGCCCGCTAGCGGGGGCTGCCTACGAGCAGTACTTC CASSPLAGAAYEQYF
TRBJ2-7 NA TRBV7-9 NA TGTGCCAGCAGCTTAGGTTTAGCGGCCTACGAGCAGTACTTC CASSLGLAAYEQYF
TRBJ1-1 once TRBV13 NA TGTGCCAGCAGCTTAGAGGGGTGGGCGAACACTGAAGCTTTCTTT CASSLEGWANTEAFF
TRBJ2-4 NA TRBV5-1 TRBD1 TGCGCCAGCAGCCAGGACAGGGTAGCCAAAAACATTCAGTACTTC CASSQDRVAKNIQYF
TRBJ2-5 NA TRBV6-2/TRBV6-3 TRBD2 TGTGCCAGCAGTTCTCGGACTAGCGGGGGTCCACAAGAGACCCAGTACTTC CASSSRTSGGPQETQYF
TRBJ1-1 NA TRBV19 NA TGTGCCACCAGAGGAGGAGGGGGGCCCACTGAAGCTTTCTTT CATRGGGGPTEAFF
TRBJ2-7 NA TRBV10-1 TRBD1 TGCGCCAGCAGTGTCCCGGGACAGGGGGAAGACTCCTACGAGCAGTACTTC CASSVPGQGEDSYEQYF
TRBJ1-6 NA TRBV7-9 NA TGTGCCAGCAGCTCCGGGACGCAGTATTCACCCCTCCACTTT CASSSGTQYSPLHF
TRBJ2-4 NA TRBV3-1/TRBV3-2 TRBD2 TGTGCCAGCAGCCACGGTGCGGGGGGCCCCCTAAACATTCAGTACTTC CASSHGAGGPLNIQYF
TRBJ1-2 NA TRBV28 NA TGTGCCAGCAGTCCCGGGGGCAGCCTCTATGGCTACACCTTC CASSPGGSLYGYTF
TRBJ2-2 NA TRBV3-1/TRBV3-2 TRBD2 TGTGCCAGCAGCTCCTGGACTAGCGGGAGGAACACCGGGGAGCTGTTTTTT CASSSWTSGRNTGELFF